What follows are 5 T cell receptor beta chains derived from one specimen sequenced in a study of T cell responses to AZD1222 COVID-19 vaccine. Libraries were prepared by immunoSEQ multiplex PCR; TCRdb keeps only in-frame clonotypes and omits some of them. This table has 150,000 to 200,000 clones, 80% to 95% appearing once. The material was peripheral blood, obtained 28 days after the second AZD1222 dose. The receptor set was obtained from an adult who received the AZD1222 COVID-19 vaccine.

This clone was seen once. The CDR3 sequence: CASSLGRGNQPQHF. The CDR3 coding sequence is TGTGCCAGCAGTTTGGGTCGGGGAAATCAGCCCCAGCATTTT. This chain links TRBV28 with TRBJ1-5, with unresolved D. In germline, CDR1 is MDHEN, CDR2 SYDVKM. Trimming took 3 bases from V and 4 from J, leaving 10 bases between them. The CDR3 totals 14 residues.

In nucleotides, the CDR3 is TGTGCCAGCAGGGACCAAAAAGAAGTCTACGAGCAGTACTTC. This sequence encodes CASRDQKEVYEQYF. The chain couples TRBV6-5 to TRBJ2-7; D ambiguous. This CDR3 region has 14 residues. Trimming shortened V by 6 bases and J by 3 bases, and 15 bases separated the two germline ends. CDR1 is MNHEY, CDR2 SVGAGI, per germline.

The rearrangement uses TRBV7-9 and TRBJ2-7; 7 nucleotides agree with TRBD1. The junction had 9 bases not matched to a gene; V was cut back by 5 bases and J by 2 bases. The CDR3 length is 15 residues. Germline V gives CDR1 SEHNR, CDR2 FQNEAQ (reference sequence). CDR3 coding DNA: TGTGCCAGCAGCGGACAGGAGATTAGGCCCTACGAGCAGTACTTC. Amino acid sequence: CASSGQEIRPYEQYF. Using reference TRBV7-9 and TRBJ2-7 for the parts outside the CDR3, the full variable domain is DTGVSQNPRHKITKRGQNVTFRCDPISEHNRLYWYRQTLGQGPEFLTYFQNEAQLEKSRLLSDRFSAERPKGSFSTLEIQRTEQGDSAMYLCASSGQEIRPYEQYFGPGTRLTVT.

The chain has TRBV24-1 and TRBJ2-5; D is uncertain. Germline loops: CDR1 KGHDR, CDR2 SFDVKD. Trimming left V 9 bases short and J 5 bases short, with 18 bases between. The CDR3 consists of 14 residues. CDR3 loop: CATGPGIAGETQYF. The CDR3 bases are TGTGCCACCGGACCCGGAATAGCCGGGGAGACCCAGTACTTC.

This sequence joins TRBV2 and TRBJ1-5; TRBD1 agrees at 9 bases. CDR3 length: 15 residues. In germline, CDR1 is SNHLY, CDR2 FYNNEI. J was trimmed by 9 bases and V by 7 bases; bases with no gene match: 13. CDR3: CASTVTGQGTGPQHF. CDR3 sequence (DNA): TGTGCCAGCACCGTTACCGGACAGGGGACAGGGCCCCAGCATTTT.